The 21 T cell receptor beta chains below were found in one sample sequenced in a study of T-cell reconstitution after alpha-beta-depleted transplantation in children. Unique molecular identifiers were incorporated during preparation of the TCRbeta library. One entry per CDR3 protein results from TCRdb running MiXCR on the PCR reads. Of 280,000 or so distinct CDR3 sequences in the sample, approximately 10% are singletons; the top ten hold less than 25%. Sequenced here: peripheral blood, sampled 180 days after TCRalphabeta/CD19-depleted stem cell transplant. The receptors originated from a male patient between 2 and 9 years old who had a stem cell transplant for chronic granulomatous disease, so the T cells may come from the graft donor.

Remarks on this clonotype: A clone one base away is much larger, so this may be a read error. This chain joins TRBV5-1 and TRBJ1-1; maybe TRBD1 (6 bases). Germline CDR1 reads SGHRS; CDR2 reads YFSETQ. The CDR3 length is 13 residues. In DNA, the CDR3 is TGCTCCAGCAGCGACAGGATGAACACTGAAGCTTTCTTT. Its protein product is CSSSDRMNTEAFF.

This clonotype was detected many times. V usage is TRBV5-5 and J usage is TRBJ2-2, with a tentative D call TRBD1 (5 bases). Germline CDR1 and CDR2: SGHKS and YYEKEE (reference sequence). V dropped 4 bases and J dropped 1 base, with 14 bases sitting between them. This CDR3 region has 16 residues. The CDR3 protein is CASSVRQPQNTGELFF. In DNA, the CDR3 is TGTGCCAGCAGCGTACGACAGCCCCAGAACACCGGGGAGCTGTTTTTT.

In its sample, this clonotype was seen many times. The rearrangement uses TRBV9 and TRBJ2-5; 11 nucleotides match TRBD2. The V gene's germline CDR1 is SGDLS and CDR2 YYNGEE. With V trimmed by 0 bases and J by 4 bases, 5 bases remained unmatched. The CDR3 is 16 residues long. Written as DNA, the CDR3 is TGTGCCAGCAGCGTAGAGGTACTAGCGGGAGTAGAGACCCAGTACTTC. Its protein product is CASSVEVLAGVETQYF.

Ten or more counts support this clonotype. The V gene is TRBV18, the J gene TRBJ2-7; 9 nucleotides line up with TRBD2. CDR3 length: 15 residues. Germline-derived CDR1 and CDR2 are KGHSH and LQKENI. The ends lost 3 bases at V and 4 bases at J; junction bases unmatched: 7. CDR3 amino acids: CASSPKTSGLYEQYF. In DNA, the CDR3 is TGTGCCAGCTCACCTAAGACTAGCGGCCTATACGAGCAGTACTTC. The full variable domain, in which reference TRBV18 and TRBJ2-7 provide the parts outside the CDR3, is NAGVMQNPRHLVRRRGQEARLRCSPMKGHSHVYWYRQLPEEGLKFMVYLQKENIIDESGMPKERFSAEFPKEGPSILRIQQVVRGDSAAYFCASSPKTSGLYEQYFGPGTRLTVT.

This clonotype showed up many times. V and J are TRBV15 and TRBJ2-5; TRBD1 or TRBD2 may be the D gene (5 bases each). Between the trimmed V and J ends, which lost 1 base and 5 bases, there was a span of 5 bases. This CDR3 contains 12 residues. Looked up from germline, CDR1 is LNHNV and CDR2 is YYDKDF (reference sequence). The CDR3 DNA reads as TGTGCCACCAGCAGAGGGGGGGAGACCCAGTACTTC. Amino acids: CATSRGGETQYF.

This clonotype was detected only a few times. This chain uses TRBV28 with TRBJ2-2; a possible D gene is TRBD1 (6 bases). The V end was cut by 6 bases, the J end by 7 bases, with 12 bases between. Germline CDR1 is MDHEN and CDR2 is SYDVKM. This CDR3 is built from 13 residues. Here the CDR3 DNA reads TGTGCCAGCAGCTATCCAGGGGTCGGGGAGCTGTTTTTT. It specifies CASSYPGVGELFF.

This clonotype was seen at least ten times. The chain couples TRBV28 to TRBJ1-4; D possibly corresponds to TRBD1 (5 bases). The germline V and J ends were trimmed by 3 bases and 7 bases, with 18 bases remaining between them. The CDR3 sequence is 16 residues long. The germline V gene encodes CDR1 MDHEN and CDR2 SYDVKM. For the CDR3, the DNA is TGTGCCAGCAGTTTCATGCTCCAGGGTAATGGTGAAAAACTGTTTTTT. Amino acid sequence: CASSFMLQGNGEKLFF.

The gene calls are TRBV19 and TRBJ2-1; D uncertain. The CDR3 extends over 14 amino acids. V shed 3 bases and J shed 8 bases, with 14 bases lying between them. Germline CDR1 and CDR2: LNHDA and SQIVND (reference sequence). In nucleotides, the CDR3 is TGTGCCAGTAGTATTCCCCAACGACCCCATGAGCAGTTCTTC. It yields the protein CASSIPQRPHEQFF.

This clonotype was seen ten or more times. This rearrangement joins TRBV3-1 to TRBJ1-1; a possible D gene is TRBD1 (5 bases). The germline V gene encodes CDR1 LGHDT and CDR2 YNNKEL (reference sequence). The germline V and J ends were trimmed by 2 bases and 2 bases, with 9 bases remaining between them. The CDR3 extends over 14 amino acids. The CDR3 here is CASSQPGPNTEAFF. Here the CDR3 DNA reads TGTGCCAGCAGCCAACCGGGGCCAAACACTGAAGCTTTCTTT.

This clonotype was detected ten times or more. This sequence joins TRBV4-3 and TRBJ2-7; 9 bases fit TRBD2. Germline V CDR1 and CDR2: LGHNA, YSLEER. CDR3 size: 16 residues. Trimming removed 0 bases from V and 3 bases from J; junction bases left unmatched: 6. CDR3 sequence: CASSQEGLAGIYEQYF. The CDR3, as DNA: TGCGCCAGCAGCCAAGAAGGTCTAGCGGGGATCTACGAGCAGTACTTC.

This clonotype was seen repeatedly, ten times or more. V is TRBV15 and J is TRBJ2-7, with unresolved D. Germline lookup yields CDR1 LNHNV and CDR2 YYDKDF (reference sequence). This CDR3 spans 14 amino acids. The V and J ends lost 1 base and 3 bases respectively, with 10 bases between them. CDR3 region: CATSRVPADYEQYF. DNA of the CDR3: TGTGCCACCAGCAGAGTCCCTGCCGACTACGAGCAGTACTTC. Drawing the rest from reference TRBV15 and TRBJ2-7, the complete variable domain is DAMVIQNPRYQVTQFGKPVTLSCSQTLNHNVMYWYQQKSSQAPKLLFHYYDKDFNNEADTPDNFQSRRPNTSFCFLDIRSPGLGDTAMYLCATSRVPADYEQYFGPGTRLTVT.

This clonotype was detected many times. The chain combines TRBV7-2 with TRBJ2-3; TRBD2 matches at 8 bases. CDR1 is SGHTA, CDR2 FQGNSA, per germline. The J segment lost 4 bases and the V segment lost 7 bases, leaving 16 bases of the junction unmatched. The CDR3 runs 17 residues. The CDR3 loop reads CASTRYAASGRSDTQYF. CDR3 nucleotide sequence: TGTGCCAGCACCCGATATGCGGCTAGCGGGCGCTCAGATACGCAGTATTTT.

The sample holds many counts of this clonotype. CDR3 nucleotides: TGTGCCAGCAGCCCAGGAGCGGCCAGAGAGCAGTTCTTC. Encoded protein: CASSPGAAREQFF. The chain carries TRBV7-8 and TRBJ2-1, with D possibly TRBD2 on 5 matching bases. The CDR3 covers 13 residues. From germline, CDR1 is SGHVS and CDR2 FQNEAQ. V gave up 5 bases and J gave up 10 bases, with 15 bases separating them.

This clonotype was observed many times. The rearrangement uses TRBV5-1 and TRBJ2-7; D perhaps matches TRBD2 (6 bases). Deletions cut 4 bases from V and 5 bases from J, with 19 bases between. This CDR3 contains 15 residues. CDR1 and CDR2 from the germline V gene are SGHRS and YFSETQ. DNA for the CDR3: TGCGCCAGCAGCCGCCCGGAGACCGGGAGAAACGAGCAGTACTTC. Protein: CASSRPETGRNEQYF.

The gene calls are TRBV7-2 and TRBJ2-3; 9 bases are shared with TRBD1. The CDR3 is made up of 16 amino acids. Looked up from germline, CDR1 is SGHTA and CDR2 is FQGNSA. V trimming: 4 bases; J trimming: 4 bases; junction bases outside the gene matches: 9. The CDR3 loop reads CASSSRLGQGPDTQYF. CDR3 sequence (DNA): TGTGCCAGCAGCTCCAGGCTGGGACAGGGACCAGATACGCAGTATTTT.

As to this clonotype: Since a much larger clone is just one base distant, this may be a read error. V usage is TRBV5-1 and J usage is TRBJ2-3, with unresolved D. Per germline, CDR1 SGHRS and CDR2 YFSETQ. The CDR3 covers 14 residues. V was pared by 10 bases and J by 6 bases, with 21 bases between. The CDR3 bases are TGCGCCGGTAGAGGTCTGTACAATTCGGATACGCAGTATTTT. Translated: CAGRGLYNSDTQYF.

This clonotype showed up just a few times. The chain carries TRBV19 and TRBJ2-2, with 14 bases aligning to TRBD2. The CDR3 consists of 16 residues. V lost 7 bases, J lost 5 bases, and 6 bases stayed unmatched. CDR1 and CDR2 from the germline V gene are LNHDA and SQIVND (reference sequence). CDR3 region: CASTPTSGRVTGELFF. The CDR3 nucleotides are TGTGCCAGTACCCCGACTAGCGGGAGGGTTACCGGGGAGCTGTTTTTT.

V usage is TRBV12-3 or TRBV12-4 and J usage is TRBJ2-7; D might be TRBD1 (6 bases). The CDR3 extends over 14 amino acids. Trimming removed 2 bases at V and 4 bases at J, with 12 bases between. The CDR3 here is CASSLRGRGYEQYF. In DNA form, the CDR3 reads TGTGCCAGCAGTTTAAGAGGCAGGGGTTACGAGCAGTACTTC.

This clonotype was seen at least ten times. This rearrangement joins TRBV5-1 to TRBJ2-2, with 7 nucleotides matching TRBD1. Losses at the gene ends were 0 bases for V and 5 bases for J; bases not matched to a gene: 4. Looked up from germline, CDR1 is SGHRS and CDR2 is YFSETQ. The CDR3 runs to 15 residues. As DNA, the CDR3 is TGCGCCAGCAGCTTGGCGTCAGGGGGAACCGGGGAGCTGTTTTTT. This sequence encodes CASSLASGGTGELFF.

This clonotype was observed many times. The chain links TRBV7-9 to TRBJ2-7, with 13 nucleotides matching TRBD2. CDR1 is SEHNR, CDR2 FQNEAQ, per germline (reference sequence). This CDR3 has 18 amino acids. Germline trimming cut 5 bases from V and 6 bases from J; bases unmatched to any gene: 16. CDR3 sequence: CASSPTRGLAGDVGEQYF. As DNA, the CDR3 is TGTGCCAGCAGCCCCACTCGAGGACTAGCGGGAGATGTTGGCGAGCAGTACTTC.

In its sample, this clonotype was seen a few times. The chain has TRBV5-4 and TRBJ1-5, with 9 bases lining up with TRBD1. Germline values: CDR1 SGHNT, CDR2 YYREEE (reference sequence). This CDR3 is built from 20 residues. The J segment lost 1 base and the V segment lost 0 bases, leaving 14 bases of the junction unmatched. Here the CDR3 DNA reads TGTGCCAGCAGCTTGGCCGGGTACAGGGGGCAAATATCGAGCAATCAGCCCCAGCATTTT. Translation gives CASSLAGYRGQISSNQPQHF. The complete variable domain, with remaining parts taken from reference TRBV5-4 and TRBJ1-5, reads ETGVTQSPTHLIKTRGQQVTLRCSSQSGHNTVSWYQQALGQGPQFIFQYYREEENGRGNFPPRFSGLQFPNYSSELNVNALELDDSALYLCASSLAGYRGQISSNQPQHFGDGTRLSIL.